The 20 T cell receptor beta chains below come from one sample, sequenced in a study of OX40 agonist ivuxolimab in advanced cancers. Using immunoSEQ multiplex PCR, the repertoire was profiled, and TCRdb retains in-frame clones only, with some absent. This sample has 89,000 or so clones, with about 90% found just once. The sample here was CD4+ or CD8+ T cells sorted from blood, taken in a trial of the OX40 agonist ivuxolimab. These receptors were taken from an adult with an advanced solid tumor such as melanoma, head and neck, liver or kidney cancer.

The rearrangement uses TRBV9 and TRBJ2-3; D is undetermined. Germline V lookup: CDR1 SGDLS, CDR2 YYNGEE. The V end lost 4 bases, the J end lost 2 bases, and 11 bases lay between the germline ends. This CDR3 is built from 14 residues. The CDR3 reads CASSSTRITDTQYF. The CDR3 coding sequence is TGTGCCAGCAGCTCAACGAGGATCACAGATACGCAGTATTTT.

J is TRBJ2-1 and V is TRBV4-3, with 8 bases lining up with TRBD1. The CDR3 covers 15 residues. Looked up from germline, CDR1 is LGHNA and CDR2 is YSLEER. The V and J ends lost 1 base and 4 bases, in that order; junction bases with no gene match: 3. The CDR3 region is CASSQGWTGYNEQFF. CDR3 nucleotides: TGCGCCAGCAGCCAAGGTTGGACAGGGTACAATGAGCAGTTCTTC.

The CDR3 coding sequence is TGTGCCATCACCAACGACAGGGGCAATCAGCCCCAGCATTTT. Its translation: CAITNDRGNQPQHF. This rearrangement joins TRBV28 to TRBJ1-5; TRBD1 matches 7 bases. V lost 10 bases to trimming and J lost 2 bases; unmatched junction nucleotides: 8. Germline V gives CDR1 MDHEN, CDR2 SYDVKM. This CDR3 contains 14 residues. Looking up the rest from reference TRBV28 and TRBJ1-5 gives the full variable domain: DVKVTQSSRYLVKRTGEKVFLECVQDMDHENMFWYRQDPGLGLRLIYFSYDVKMKEKGDIPEGYSVSREKKERFSLILESASTNQTSMYLCAITNDRGNQPQHFGDGTRLSIL.

The rearrangement uses TRBV19 and TRBJ2-3; D may be TRBD1 (6 bases). Per the germline V gene, CDR1 is LNHDA and CDR2 is SQIVND (reference sequence). The CDR3 runs 17 residues. The V gene lost 4 bases and the J gene lost 3 bases, with 20 bases spanning the gap. The CDR3 DNA reads as TGTGCCAGTAGTAGGAAAGGATGGGGGCCCGGAACAGATACGCAGTATTTT. Amino acid sequence: CASSRKGWGPGTDTQYF.

This clone was observed once. Other DNA sequences in the sample encode the same CDR3. This chain connects TRBV9 to TRBJ2-3; tentative D call: TRBD1 (5 bases). The CDR3 consists of 13 residues. Between the trimmed V and J ends, which lost 0 bases and 3 bases, there was a span of 5 bases. Germline V gives CDR1 SGDLS, CDR2 YYNGEE. The CDR3 nucleotides are TGTGCCAGCAGCGTAGAGGGGACAGATACGCAGTATTTT. This gives the protein CASSVEGTDTQYF.

This clone was found a few times. The chain uses TRBV6-6 and TRBJ2-2, with D unresolved. V lost 6 bases and J 2 bases, leaving 4 bases between the germline ends. This CDR3 spans 12 amino acids. CDR1 and CDR2 from the germline V gene are MNHNY and SVGAGI (reference sequence). The CDR3 DNA sequence: TGTGCCAGCAGCCCAAACACCGGGGAGCTGTTTTTT. It translates to CASSPNTGELFF.

V is TRBV29-1 and J is TRBJ2-1; unclear D gene. This CDR3 contains 13 residues. Germline V gene sequence: CDR1 SQVTM, CDR2 ANQGSEA. V lost 3 bases, J lost 1 base, and 7 bases lay in between. The CDR3 loop reads CSVESVSYNEQFF. Written as DNA, the CDR3 is TGCAGCGTTGAGTCAGTATCCTACAATGAGCAGTTCTTC.

The chain links TRBV28 to TRBJ2-1, with 8 positions matching TRBD2. The germline gives CDR1 MDHEN, CDR2 SYDVKM. CDR3 size: 16 residues. V lost 5 bases to trimming and J lost 4 bases; unmatched junction nucleotides: 10. In DNA, the CDR3 is TGTGCCAGCAGTCCCCTGCGGGGGGCGAAATACAATGAGCAGTTCTTC. It is translated as CASSPLRGAKYNEQFF.

The V call is TRBV30, the J call TRBJ1-1, with unresolved D. Trimming removed 2 bases from V and 1 base from J, with 11 bases in between. The germline gives CDR1 GTSNPN, CDR2 SVGIG (reference sequence). The CDR3 spans 14 residues. CDR3 region: CAWSHPPPNTEAFF. The CDR3 nucleotides read TGTGCCTGGAGTCACCCCCCGCCGAACACTGAAGCTTTCTTT.

The V gene is TRBV18, the J gene TRBJ1-1, with D unclear. The germline gives CDR1 KGHSH, CDR2 LQKENI. The CDR3 is 12 amino acids. V lost 5 bases, J lost 1 base, and 5 bases lay in between. The CDR3 region is CASSWTNTEAFF. For the CDR3, the DNA is TGTGCCAGCTCATGGACGAACACTGAAGCTTTCTTT.

The rearrangement joins TRBV10-1 to TRBJ2-7, with D unresolved. Trimming removed 3 bases at V and 4 bases at J, with 10 bases between. CDR3 size: 13 residues. CDR1 is WNHNN, CDR2 SYGVQD, per germline (reference sequence). The CDR3 DNA follows: TGCGCCAGCAGTGACGGCTATAGATACGAGCAGTACGTC. It is translated as CASSDGYRYEQYV.

The sample holds one count of this clone. The chain has TRBV7-9 and TRBJ2-3; no reliable D call. The CDR3 totals 16 residues. Germline V lookup: CDR1 SEHNR, CDR2 FQNEAQ (reference sequence). V lost 5 bases and J lost 4, with 19 bases in between. CDR3 DNA: TGTGCCAGCAGCAGCCTATTTGGGCTGCGCTCAGATACGCAGTATTTT. As protein: CASSSLFGLRSDTQYF.

The V and J genes are TRBV19 and TRBJ2-1, with D perhaps being TRBD1 or TRBD2 (5 bases each). This CDR3 contains 14 residues. The ends were cut back, 8 bases at V and 5 bases at J, with 16 bases in the middle. In germline, CDR1 is LNHDA, CDR2 SQIVND (reference sequence). CDR3 loop: CASSWGRFDNEQFF. The DNA for the CDR3 is TGTGCCAGTTCTTGGGGGAGATTCGACAATGAGCAGTTCTTC.

V gene TRBV28 combines with J gene TRBJ1-6, with D hard to call. The germline V gene encodes CDR1 MDHEN and CDR2 SYDVKM. The CDR3 has 14 residues. The V end was cut by 2 bases, the J end by 10 bases, with 12 bases between. The CDR3 DNA reads as TGTGCCAGCAGTTTAGAGGTTGGAGGGTCACCCCTCCACTTT. Translating gives CASSLEVGGSPLHF.

The J gene is TRBJ1-2, the V gene TRBV4-3, with D unresolved. V was cut by 1 base and J by 2 bases, with 2 bases left in between. CDR1 and CDR2 (germline): LGHNA, YSLEER. This CDR3 region has 12 residues. CDR3 coding DNA: TGCGCCAGCAGCCAAGGAAACTATGGCTACACCTTC. This encodes CASSQGNYGYTF.

This clone was counted a single time. The chain uses TRBV6-5 and TRBJ1-1, with 7 bases identical to TRBD1. This CDR3 region has 11 residues. Per germline, CDR1 MNHEY and CDR2 SVGAGI. After removal of 7 bases from V and 7 bases from J, the junction contained 3 bases not matched to a gene. As DNA, the CDR3 is TGTGCCAGCACCGACAGGGATGAAGCTTTCTTT. It encodes CASTDRDEAFF.

The chain carries TRBV6-5 and TRBJ2-1; TRBD2 might be the D (6 bases). Germline V gene lookup returns CDR1 MNHEY and CDR2 SVGAGI. The V and J ends lost 6 bases and 4 bases respectively, with 16 bases between them. The CDR3 is 15 amino acids. CDR3 in amino acids: CASRPVAGKYNEQFF. The DNA of the CDR3 is TGTGCCAGCAGACCCGTGGCGGGGAAATACAATGAGCAGTTCTTC.

The chain employs TRBV6-1 and TRBJ1-1, with D unresolved. Looked up from germline, CDR1 is MNHNS and CDR2 is SASEGT. This CDR3 is built from 10 residues. Trimming cost V 8 bases and J 4 bases, with 5 bases left between them. CDR3 sequence: CASSRTEAFF. The CDR3 nucleotides read TGTGCCAGCTCCCGCACTGAAGCTTTCTTT.

The rearrangement uses TRBV5-1 and TRBJ2-1; D might be TRBD2 (6 bases). V was shortened by 6 bases and J by 7 bases, with 14 bases between the two germline ends. The CDR3 is 13 amino acids. CDR1 SGHRS and CDR2 YFSETQ come from the germline V gene. This CDR3 is CASTSGRPNEQFF. The CDR3 bases are TGCGCCAGCACCTCCGGGAGACCGAATGAGCAGTTCTTC.

The CDR3 reads CASSPSEENYNEQFF. CDR3 coding DNA: TGTGCCAGCAGCCCATCGGAAGAAAATTACAATGAGCAGTTCTTC. The rearrangement uses TRBV4-2 and TRBJ2-1; D is undetermined. V was trimmed by 4 bases and J by 4 bases, leaving 14 bases between them. CDR1 is LGHNA and CDR2 is YNFKEQ in the germline V gene. The CDR3 runs to 15 residues.